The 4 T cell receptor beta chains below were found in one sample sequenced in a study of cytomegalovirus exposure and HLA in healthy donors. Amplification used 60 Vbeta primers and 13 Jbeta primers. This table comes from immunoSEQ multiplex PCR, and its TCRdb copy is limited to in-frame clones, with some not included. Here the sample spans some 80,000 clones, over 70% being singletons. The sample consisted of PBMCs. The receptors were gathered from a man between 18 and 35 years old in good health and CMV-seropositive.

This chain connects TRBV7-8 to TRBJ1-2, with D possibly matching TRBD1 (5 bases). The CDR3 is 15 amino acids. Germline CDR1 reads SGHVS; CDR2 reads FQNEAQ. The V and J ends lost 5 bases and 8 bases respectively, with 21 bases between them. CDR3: CASSQIQRGLGGYTF. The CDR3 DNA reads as TGTGCCAGCAGCCAGATTCAAAGGGGTCTGGGCGGCTACACCTTC.

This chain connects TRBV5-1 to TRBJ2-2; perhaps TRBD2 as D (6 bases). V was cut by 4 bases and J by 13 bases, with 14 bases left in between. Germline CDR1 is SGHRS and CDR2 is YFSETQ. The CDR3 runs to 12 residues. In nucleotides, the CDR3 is TGCGCCAGCAGCGACGTGGTGGGAGGGCTGTTTTTT. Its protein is CASSDVVGGLFF.

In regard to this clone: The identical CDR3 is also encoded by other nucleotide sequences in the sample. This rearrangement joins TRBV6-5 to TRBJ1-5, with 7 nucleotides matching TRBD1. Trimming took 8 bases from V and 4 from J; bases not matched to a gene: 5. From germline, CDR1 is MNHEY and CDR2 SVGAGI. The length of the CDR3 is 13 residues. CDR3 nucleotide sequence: TGTGCCAGCCGCCCGACAGGGAATCAGCCCCAGCATTTT. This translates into CASRPTGNQPQHF.

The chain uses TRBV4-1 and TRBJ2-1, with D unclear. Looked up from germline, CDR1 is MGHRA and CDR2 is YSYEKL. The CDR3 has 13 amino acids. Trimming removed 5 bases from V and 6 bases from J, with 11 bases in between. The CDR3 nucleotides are TGCGCCAGCAGCAGAGCGACTGGCAATGAGCAGTTCTTC. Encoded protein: CASSRATGNEQFF.